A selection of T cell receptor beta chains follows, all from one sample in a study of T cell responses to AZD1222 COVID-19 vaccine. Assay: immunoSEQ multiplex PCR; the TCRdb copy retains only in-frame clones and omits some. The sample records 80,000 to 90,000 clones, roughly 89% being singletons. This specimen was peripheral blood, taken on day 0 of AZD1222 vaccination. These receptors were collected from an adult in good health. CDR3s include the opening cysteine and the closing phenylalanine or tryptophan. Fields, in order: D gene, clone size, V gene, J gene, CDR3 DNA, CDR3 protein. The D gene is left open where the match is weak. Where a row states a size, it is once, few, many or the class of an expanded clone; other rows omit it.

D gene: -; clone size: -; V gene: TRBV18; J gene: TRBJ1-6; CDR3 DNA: TGTGCCAGCTCACAGGGGATACCTTCACCCCTCCACTTT; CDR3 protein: CASSQGIPSPLHF
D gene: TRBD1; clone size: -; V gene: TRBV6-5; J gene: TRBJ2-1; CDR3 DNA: TGTGCCAGCAGCAGCACCGGGACAGGGAACAATGAGCAGTTCTTC; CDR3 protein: CASSSTGTGNNEQFF
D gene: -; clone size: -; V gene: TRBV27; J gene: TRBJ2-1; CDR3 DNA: TGTGCCAGTAGGAACATCAATGAGCAGTTCTTC; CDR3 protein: CASRNINEQFF
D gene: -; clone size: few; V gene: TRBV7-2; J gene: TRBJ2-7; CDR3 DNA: TGTGCCAGCAGCTTAAGCCTAGCGAGCCTCTACGAGCAGTACTTC; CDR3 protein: CASSLSLASLYEQYF
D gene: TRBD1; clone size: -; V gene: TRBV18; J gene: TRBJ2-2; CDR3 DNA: TGTGCCAGCTCACCGGGCGGACAGGGGTACACCGGGGAGCTGTTTTTT; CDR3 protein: CASSPGGQGYTGELFF
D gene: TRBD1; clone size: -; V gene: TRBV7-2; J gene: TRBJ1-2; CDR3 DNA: TGTGCCAGCAGCTCCCAGACAGGGAACTATGGCTACACCTTC; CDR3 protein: CASSSQTGNYGYTF
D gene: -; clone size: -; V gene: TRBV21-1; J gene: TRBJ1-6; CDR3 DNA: TGTGCCAGCAGCAAAGTACCGGTGATGTCCCTCCACTTT; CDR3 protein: CASSKVPVMSLHF
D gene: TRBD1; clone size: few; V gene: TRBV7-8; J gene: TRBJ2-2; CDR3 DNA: TGTGCCAGCAGCGATCAGGGACAGGGGTTACCCGGGGAGCTGTTTTTT; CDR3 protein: CASSDQGQGLPGELFF
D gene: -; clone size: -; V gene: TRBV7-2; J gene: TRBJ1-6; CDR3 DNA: TGTGCCAGCAGCTTTTGGCAGTCGGGATCACCCCTCCACTTT; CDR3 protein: CASSFWQSGSPLHF
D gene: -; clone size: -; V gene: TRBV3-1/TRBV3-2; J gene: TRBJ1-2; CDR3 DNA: TGTGCCAGCAGCCCGAGACAATGTGGCTACACCTTC; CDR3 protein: CASSPRQCGYTF
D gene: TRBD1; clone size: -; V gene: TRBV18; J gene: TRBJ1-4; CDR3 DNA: TGTGCCAGCTCGTTGGGACAGAATGAAAAACTGTTTTTT; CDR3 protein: CASSLGQNEKLFF
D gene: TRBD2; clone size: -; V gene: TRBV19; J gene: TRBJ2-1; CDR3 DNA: TGTGCCAGTAAAGGACGGGAGGGCCAGAATGAGCAGTTCTTC; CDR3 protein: CASKGREGQNEQFF
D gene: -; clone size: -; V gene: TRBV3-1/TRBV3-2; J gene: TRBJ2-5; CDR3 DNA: TGTGCCAGCAGCAAACGCCAGGGGTCCCAAGAGACCCAGTACTTC; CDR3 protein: CASSKRQGSQETQYF
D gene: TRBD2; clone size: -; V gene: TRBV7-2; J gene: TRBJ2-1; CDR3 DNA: TGTGCCAGCAGCTTTAATAGCGGGGGGGCCTTTGAGCAGTTCTTC; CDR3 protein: CASSFNSGGAFEQFF
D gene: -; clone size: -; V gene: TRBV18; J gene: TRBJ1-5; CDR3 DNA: TGTGCCAGCTCACCCGAAGGGCGTAGCAATCAGCCCCAGCATTTT; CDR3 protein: CASSPEGRSNQPQHF
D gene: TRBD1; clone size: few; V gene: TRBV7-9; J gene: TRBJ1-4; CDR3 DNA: TGTGCCAGCAGCTTACCCCGGACAGGGCGCGAAAAACTGTTTTTT; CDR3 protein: CASSLPRTGREKLFF
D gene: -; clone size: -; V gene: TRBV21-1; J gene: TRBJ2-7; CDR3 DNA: TGTGCCAGCAGCCCACCCAACCGGGACATTTCTCCCGAGCAGTACTTC; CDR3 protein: CASSPPNRDISPEQYF
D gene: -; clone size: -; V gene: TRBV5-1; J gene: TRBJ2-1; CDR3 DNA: TGCGCCAGCAGCTTAACCGGGACCTCTCTCAATGAGCAGTTCTTC; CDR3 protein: CASSLTGTSLNEQFF
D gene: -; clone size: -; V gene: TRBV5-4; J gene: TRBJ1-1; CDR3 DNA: TGTGCCAGCAGCCCTAAAGACAGAGCCACTGAAGCTTTCTTT; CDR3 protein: CASSPKDRATEAFF
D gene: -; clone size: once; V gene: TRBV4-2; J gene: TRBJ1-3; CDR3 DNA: TGTGCCAGCAGCGCCTCTGGAAACACCATATATTTT; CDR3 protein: CASSASGNTIYF
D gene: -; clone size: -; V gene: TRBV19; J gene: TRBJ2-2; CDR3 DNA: TGTGCCAGCCTACTTAGAAACACCGGGGAGCTGTTTTTT; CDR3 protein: CASLLRNTGELFF
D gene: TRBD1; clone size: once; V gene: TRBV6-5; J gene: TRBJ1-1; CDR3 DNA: TGTGCCAGCAGACCCCCGACAGGGGGTTGGACTGAAGCTTTCTTT; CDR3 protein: CASRPPTGGWTEAFF